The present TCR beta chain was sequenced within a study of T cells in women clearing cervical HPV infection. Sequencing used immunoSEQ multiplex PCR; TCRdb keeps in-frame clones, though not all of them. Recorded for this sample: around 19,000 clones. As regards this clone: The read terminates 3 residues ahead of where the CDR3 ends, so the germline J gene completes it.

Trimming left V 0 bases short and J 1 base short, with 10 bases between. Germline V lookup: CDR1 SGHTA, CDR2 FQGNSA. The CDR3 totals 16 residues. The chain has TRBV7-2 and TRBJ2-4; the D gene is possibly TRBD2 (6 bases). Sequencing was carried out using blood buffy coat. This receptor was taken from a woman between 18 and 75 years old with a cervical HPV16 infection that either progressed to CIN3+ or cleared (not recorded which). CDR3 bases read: TGTGCCAGCAGCTTAGCGGGGGGTTTCGCCAAAAACATT. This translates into CASSLAGGFAKNI. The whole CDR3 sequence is CASSLAGGFAKNIQYF. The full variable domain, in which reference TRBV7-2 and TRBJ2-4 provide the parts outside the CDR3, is GAGVSQSPSNKVTEKGKDVELRCDPISGHTALYWYRQSLGQGLEFLIYFQGNSAPDKSGLPSDRFSAERTGGSVSTLTIQRTQQEDSAVYLCASSLAGGFAKNIQYFGAGTRLSVL.